One T cell receptor beta chain is described in this entry. Its matching antigen is unknown. These data are taken from a study of T cells in localized non-small cell lung cancer. Two independent pathologists confirmed no atypia in lung taken at least 2 cm from tumor. Using immunoSEQ multiplex PCR, the repertoire was profiled, and TCRdb retains in-frame clones only, with some absent. The sample shows 500 or so clones, roughly a sixth of them seen only once. The study's findings and limits: Measurement of T cell clonality placed uninvolved adjacent lung highest, above the level in tumor.

Per the germline V gene, CDR1 is SGHRS and CDR2 is YFSETQ. CDR3 length equals 14 residues. V shed 3 bases and J shed 5 bases, with 14 bases lying between them. This TCR derives from a male donor aged 60 or older with stage I lung adenocarcinoma. The rearrangement links TRBV5-1 to TRBJ2-5; D ambiguous. The sequencing here drew on normal lung tissue next to the tumor, taken before any cancer treatment. As DNA, the CDR3 is TGCGCCAGCAGCTCCCCGGGCAGCGAGGAGACCCAGTACTTC. Protein sequence: CASSSPGSEETQYF. The full variable domain, with the rest looked up from reference TRBV5-1 and TRBJ2-5, is KAGVTQTPRYLIKTRGQQVTLSCSPISGHRSVSWYQQTPGQGLQFLFEYFSETQRNKGNFPGRFSGRQFSNSRSEMNVSTLELGDSALYLCASSSPGSEETQYFGPGTRLLVL.